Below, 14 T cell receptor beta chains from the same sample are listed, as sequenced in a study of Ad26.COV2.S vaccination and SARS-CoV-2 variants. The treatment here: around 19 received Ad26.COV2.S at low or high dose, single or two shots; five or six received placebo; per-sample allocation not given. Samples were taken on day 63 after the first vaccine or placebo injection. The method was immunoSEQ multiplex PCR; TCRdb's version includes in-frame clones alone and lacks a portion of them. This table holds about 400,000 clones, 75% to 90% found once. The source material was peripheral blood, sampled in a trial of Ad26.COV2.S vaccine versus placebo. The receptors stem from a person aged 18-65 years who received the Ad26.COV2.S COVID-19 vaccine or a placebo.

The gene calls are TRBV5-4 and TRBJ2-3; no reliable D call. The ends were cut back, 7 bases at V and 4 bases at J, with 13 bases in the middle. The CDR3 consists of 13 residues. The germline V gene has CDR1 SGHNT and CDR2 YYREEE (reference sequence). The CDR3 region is CASGVKGPDTQYF. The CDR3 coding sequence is TGTGCCAGCGGAGTTAAGGGCCCAGATACGCAGTATTTT. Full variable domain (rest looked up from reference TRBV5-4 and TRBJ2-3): ETGVTQSPTHLIKTRGQQVTLRCSSQSGHNTVSWYQQALGQGPQFIFQYYREEENGRGNFPPRFSGLQFPNYSSELNVNALELDDSALYLCASGVKGPDTQYFGPGTRLTVL.

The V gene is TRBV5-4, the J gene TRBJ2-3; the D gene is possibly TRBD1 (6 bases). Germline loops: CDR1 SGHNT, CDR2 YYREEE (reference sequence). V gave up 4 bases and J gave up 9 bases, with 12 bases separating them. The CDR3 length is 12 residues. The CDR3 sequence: CASSPGENTQYF. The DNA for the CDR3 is TGTGCCAGCAGCCCAGGGGAGAACACGCAGTATTTT.

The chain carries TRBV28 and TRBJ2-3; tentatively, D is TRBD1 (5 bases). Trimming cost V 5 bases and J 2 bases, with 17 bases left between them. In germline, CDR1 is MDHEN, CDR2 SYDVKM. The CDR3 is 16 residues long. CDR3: CASSPLTVTFTDTQYF. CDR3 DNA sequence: TGTGCCAGCAGTCCCCTGACAGTTACCTTCACAGATACGCAGTATTTT.

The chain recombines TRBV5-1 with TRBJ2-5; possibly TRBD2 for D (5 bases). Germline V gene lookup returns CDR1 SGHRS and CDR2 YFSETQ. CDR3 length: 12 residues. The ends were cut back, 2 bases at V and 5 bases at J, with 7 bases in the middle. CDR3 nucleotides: TGCGCCAGCAGCTTCGTAGCGGAGACCCAGTACTTC. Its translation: CASSFVAETQYF.

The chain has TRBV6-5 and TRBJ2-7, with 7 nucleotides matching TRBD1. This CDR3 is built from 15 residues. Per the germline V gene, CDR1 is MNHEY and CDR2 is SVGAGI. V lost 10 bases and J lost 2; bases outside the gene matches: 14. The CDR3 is CATKGQASGPYEQYF. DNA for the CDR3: TGTGCCACCAAAGGACAGGCCTCTGGCCCCTACGAGCAGTACTTC.

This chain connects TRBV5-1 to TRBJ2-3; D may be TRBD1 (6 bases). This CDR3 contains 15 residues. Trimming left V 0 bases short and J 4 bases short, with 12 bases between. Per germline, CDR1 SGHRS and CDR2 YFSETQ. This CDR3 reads CASSLEGNRADTQYF. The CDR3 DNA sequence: TGCGCCAGCAGCTTGGAGGGGAACAGGGCAGATACGCAGTATTTT.

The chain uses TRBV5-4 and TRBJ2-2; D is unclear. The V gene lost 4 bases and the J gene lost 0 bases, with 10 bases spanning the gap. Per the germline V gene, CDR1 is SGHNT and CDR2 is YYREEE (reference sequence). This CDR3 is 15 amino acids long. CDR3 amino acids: CASSPYTANTGELFF. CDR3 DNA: TGTGCCAGCAGCCCGTATACGGCGAACACCGGGGAGCTGTTTTTT. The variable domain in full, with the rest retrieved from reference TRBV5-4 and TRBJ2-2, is ETGVTQSPTHLIKTRGQQVTLRCSSQSGHNTVSWYQQALGQGPQFIFQYYREEENGRGNFPPRFSGLQFPNYSSELNVNALELDDSALYLCASSPYTANTGELFFGEGSRLTVL.

CDR3 region: CASSFKSRGGGFSTDTQYF. The CDR3 bases are TGTGCCAGCAGCTTTAAAAGTAGGGGCGGGGGCTTCTCCACAGATACGCAGTATTTT. The V call is TRBV5-6, the J call TRBJ2-3; TRBD2 is a possible D gene (7 bases). Germline V lookup: CDR1 SGHDT, CDR2 YYEEEE. The CDR3 totals 19 residues. Trimming left V 2 bases short and J 2 bases short, with 24 bases between.

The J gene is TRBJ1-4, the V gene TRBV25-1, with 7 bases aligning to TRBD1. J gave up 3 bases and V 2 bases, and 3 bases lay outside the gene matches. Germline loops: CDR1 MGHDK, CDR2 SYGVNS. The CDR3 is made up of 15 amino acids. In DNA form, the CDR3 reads TGTGCCAGCAGTGAACCCGGGACAGCTAATGAAAAACTGTTTTTT. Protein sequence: CASSEPGTANEKLFF.

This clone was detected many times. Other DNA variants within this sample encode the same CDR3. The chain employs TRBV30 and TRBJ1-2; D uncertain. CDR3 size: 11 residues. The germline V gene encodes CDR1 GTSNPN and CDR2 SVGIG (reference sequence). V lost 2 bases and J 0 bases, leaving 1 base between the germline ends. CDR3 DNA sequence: TGTGCCTGGAGTTCTAACTATGGCTACACCTTC. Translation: CAWSSNYGYTF.

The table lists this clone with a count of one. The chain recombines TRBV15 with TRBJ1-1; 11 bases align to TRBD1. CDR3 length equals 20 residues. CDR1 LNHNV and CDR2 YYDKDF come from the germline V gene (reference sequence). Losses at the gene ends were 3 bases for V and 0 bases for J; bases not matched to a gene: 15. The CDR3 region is CATSSSVRDRGGRMNTEAFF. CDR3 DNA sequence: TGTGCCACCAGCAGCTCAGTCCGGGACAGGGGGGGGCGGATGAACACTGAAGCTTTCTTT.

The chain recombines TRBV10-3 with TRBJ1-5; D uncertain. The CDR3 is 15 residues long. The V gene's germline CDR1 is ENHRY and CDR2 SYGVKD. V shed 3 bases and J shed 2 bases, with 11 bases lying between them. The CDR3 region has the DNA TGTGCCATCAGTGAAGGCGGGTTCGGCAATCAGCCCCAGCATTTT. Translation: CAISEGGFGNQPQHF.

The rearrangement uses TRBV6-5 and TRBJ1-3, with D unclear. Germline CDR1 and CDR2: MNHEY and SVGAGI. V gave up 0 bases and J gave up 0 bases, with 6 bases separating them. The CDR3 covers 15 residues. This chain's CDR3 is CASSYSGFSGNTIYF. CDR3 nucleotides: TGTGCCAGCAGTTACTCAGGCTTCTCTGGAAACACCATATATTTT.

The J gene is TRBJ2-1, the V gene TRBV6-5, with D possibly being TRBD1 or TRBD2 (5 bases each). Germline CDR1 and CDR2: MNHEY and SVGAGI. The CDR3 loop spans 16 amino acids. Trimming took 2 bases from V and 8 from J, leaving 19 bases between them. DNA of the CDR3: TGTGCCAGCAGTTACGCGACCGGGGCAACTCGCTATGAGCAGTTCTTC. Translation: CASSYATGATRYEQFF.